One sample yielded the 12 T cell receptor beta chains listed below, sequenced in a study of technical replicates of blood from a few donors. The repertoire was sequenced with immunoSEQ multiplex PCR; TCRdb's copy has only in-frame clones and lacks some. The sample lists approximately 100,000 clones, over 90% seen once, with 0.2% to 0.25% in the top ten. Input material: T cells isolated from PBMCs. Receptors originate from a human donor in good health.

This clone was recorded once. The chain has TRBV5-1 and TRBJ2-5; TRBD2 aligns across 10 bases. Germline values: CDR1 SGHRS, CDR2 YFSETQ. V was clipped by 4 bases and J by 3 bases; unmatched bases: 3. The CDR3 length is 14 residues. The CDR3 DNA sequence: TGCGCCAGCAGCACCGGACTAGCGGAAGAGACCCAGTACTTC. Translated, it gives CASSTGLAEETQYF.

The CDR3 spells CATSRARLAREESSYNEQFF. CDR3 bases: TGTGCCACCAGCAGAGCCAGACTAGCGAGAGAAGAGAGCTCCTACAATGAGCAGTTCTTC. The genes are TRBV15 and TRBJ2-1, with 8 nucleotides matching TRBD2. Germline V gives CDR1 LNHNV, CDR2 YYDKDF (reference sequence). V gave up 1 base and J gave up 0 bases; unmatched junction bases: 14. The CDR3 has 20 amino acids.

V is TRBV30 and J is TRBJ2-7, with 8 bases lining up with TRBD1. With V trimmed by 0 bases and J by 5 bases, 9 bases remained unmatched. CDR1 GTSNPN and CDR2 SVGIG come from the germline V gene (reference sequence). The CDR3 is made up of 15 amino acids. As DNA, the CDR3 is TGTGCCTGGAGTGTACAAAGGACAGGGCTAGACGAGCAGTACTTC. This codes for CAWSVQRTGLDEQYF.

This clone was seen just once. CDR3: CASSYPAGGGYTF. CDR3 coding DNA: TGTGCCAGCAGTTACCCGGCAGGGGGTGGCTACACCTTC. This sequence joins TRBV6-6 and TRBJ1-2, with 7 bases fitting TRBD1. The CDR3 loop spans 13 amino acids. The V segment lost 2 bases and the J segment 7 bases; nucleotides outside the gene matches: 4. Germline V CDR1 and CDR2: MNHNY, SVGAGI (reference sequence).

This chain uses TRBV11-2 with TRBJ1-2, with 8 bases fitting TRBD1. Trimming removed 5 bases from V and 4 bases from J; junction bases left unmatched: 15. In germline, CDR1 is SGHAT, CDR2 FQNNGV. The CDR3 is 17 residues long. CDR3: CASSPTSTGAMFYGYTF. The CDR3, as DNA: TGTGCCAGCAGCCCTACCTCGACAGGGGCGATGTTCTATGGCTACACCTTC.

The chain couples TRBV16 to TRBJ2-7, with 7 bases aligning to TRBD1. The CDR3 extends over 14 amino acids. V gave up 1 base and J gave up 11 bases; unmatched junction bases: 11. Germline lookup yields CDR1 KGHSY and CDR2 FQNENV. CDR3 DNA sequence: TGTGCCAGCAGCCAATTAGGGGACAGCGGTTCCGAGTACTTC. Its protein is CASSQLGDSGSEYF.

This sequence joins TRBV23-1 and TRBJ2-4; D is undetermined. TRBV23-1 counts as an open reading frame of uncertain function. This CDR3 contains 12 residues. The V and J ends lost 3 bases and 4 bases respectively, with 4 bases between them. The CDR3 DNA sequence: TGCGCCAGCAGTCATCAGAAAAACATTCAGTACTTC. Translation: CASSHQKNIQYF.

This clone was found once. The rearrangement joins TRBV19 to TRBJ1-1, with 10 bases that match TRBD1. The junction had 7 bases not matched to a gene; V was cut back by 7 bases and J by 5 bases. The CDR3 totals 14 residues. Per the germline V gene, CDR1 is LNHDA and CDR2 is SQIVND (reference sequence). CDR3 DNA sequence: TGTGCCAGTATCCGGGACAGGGGAGGTACTGAAGCTTTCTTT. Translated: CASIRDRGGTEAFF.

V gene TRBV5-1 combines with J gene TRBJ2-1; 12 positions agree with TRBD2. V lost 0 bases to trimming and J lost 5 bases; unmatched junction nucleotides: 6. CDR3 length: 17 amino acids. Germline V gene sequence: CDR1 SGHRS, CDR2 YFSETQ. The CDR3 region has the DNA TGCGCCAGCAGCTTGGCCGGGGCTAGCGGGGGGGACAATGAGCAGTTCTTC. Translation: CASSLAGASGGDNEQFF.

The chain links TRBV4-2 to TRBJ2-7; 12 bases agree with TRBD2. Germline-derived CDR1 and CDR2 are LGHNA and YNFKEQ. Trimming took 0 bases from V and 6 from J; bases not matched to a gene: 12. The CDR3 covers 18 residues. Here the CDR3 DNA reads TGTGCCAGCAGCCAAGATTTCTCTAGCGGGGGGGCCAGTCGCGAGCAGTACTTC. This translates into CASSQDFSSGGASREQYF.

The chain has TRBV5-5 and TRBJ2-7, with a possible D match to TRBD1 (7 bases). CDR3 length: 12 amino acids. CDR1 SGHKS and CDR2 YYEKEE come from the germline V gene (reference sequence). Trimming stripped 6 bases from V and 3 bases from J, with 10 bases between. CDR3 protein: CASTQGGYEQYF. The CDR3, as DNA: TGTGCCAGCACCCAGGGGGGCTACGAGCAGTACTTC. Filled out from reference TRBV5-5 and TRBJ2-7, the complete variable domain reads DAGVTQSPTHLIKTRGQQVTLRCSPISGHKSVSWYQQVLGQGPQFIFQYYEKEERGRGNFPDRFSARQFPNYSSELNVNALLLGDSALYLCASTQGGYEQYFGPGTRLTVT.

The chain links TRBV6-5 to TRBJ2-7; TRBD1 is a possible D gene (6 bases). Germline assignment: CDR1 MNHEY and CDR2 SVGAGI. The CDR3 sequence is 15 residues long. The V end was cut by 0 bases, the J end by 0 bases, with 9 bases between. The CDR3 nucleotides are TGTGCCAGCAGTTACTCGACAGGCAGCTCCTACGAGCAGTACTTC. Translation gives CASSYSTGSSYEQYF.